This T cell receptor beta chain emerged from a study of T cells after yellow fever vaccination. Study observations and caveats: On re-exposure, the response was weaker but peaked faster, at day 5 versus 15. Detected again after the booster were most primary-vaccination clones, at 95% to 98% CD4 and approximately 90% CD8.

This clonotype came up many times. Its antigen is still unknown. This CDR3 is 14 amino acids long. V shed 7 bases and J shed 6 bases, with 16 bases lying between them. Germline V gene data show CDR1 as SEHNR and CDR2 as FQNEAQ (reference sequence). Synthesis of TCR cDNA relied on 5'RACE template switching, which attached a universal primer site and UMIs. TCRdb re-derived calls from the 5' RACE reads in MiXCR, one entry per CDR3 protein. The data show around 310,000 distinct CDR3 sequences, around 3.9% seen once. The V gene is TRBV7-9, the J gene TRBJ2-1; D possibly corresponds to TRBD1 (5 bases). The sample in question was PBMCs, obtained on the day of the yellow fever booster vaccination. This TCR derives from a man between 18 and 35 years old who received the YFV17D yellow fever vaccine. Here the CDR3 reads CASTPGAPPNEQFF. The CDR3 DNA follows: TGTGCCAGCACCCCTGGGGCCCCTCCCAATGAGCAGTTCTTC.